This T cell receptor beta chain was sequenced for a study of shared T cell receptors in the human thymus. V lost 6 bases and J 3 bases, leaving 14 bases between the germline ends. This CDR3 is 14 amino acids long. Looked up from germline, CDR1 is MDHEN and CDR2 is SYDVKM. Profiled with immunoSEQ multiplex PCR; TCRdb holds only in-frame clones, not every one. This sample carries about 660,000 clones, approximately 87% of them seen once, and the ten largest clones take 0.008% to 0.011%. The same data also went into a second study, on human thymus T cells. That work contributes: From resections taken during corrective heart surgery, the thymus tissue was obtained. V and J genes seemed to be used with bias in thymic and blood repertoires. Related reports documented highly overlapping thymic repertoires among unrelated individuals.

This clonotype originated in a boy under three years old with a congenital heart defect. V is TRBV28 and J is TRBJ1-1; the D is unclear. Sequencing was performed on thymocytes. The DNA of the CDR3 is TGTGCCAGCAGCCCCAACCGGGGAGACACTGAAGCTTTCTTT. It yields the protein CASSPNRGDTEAFF.